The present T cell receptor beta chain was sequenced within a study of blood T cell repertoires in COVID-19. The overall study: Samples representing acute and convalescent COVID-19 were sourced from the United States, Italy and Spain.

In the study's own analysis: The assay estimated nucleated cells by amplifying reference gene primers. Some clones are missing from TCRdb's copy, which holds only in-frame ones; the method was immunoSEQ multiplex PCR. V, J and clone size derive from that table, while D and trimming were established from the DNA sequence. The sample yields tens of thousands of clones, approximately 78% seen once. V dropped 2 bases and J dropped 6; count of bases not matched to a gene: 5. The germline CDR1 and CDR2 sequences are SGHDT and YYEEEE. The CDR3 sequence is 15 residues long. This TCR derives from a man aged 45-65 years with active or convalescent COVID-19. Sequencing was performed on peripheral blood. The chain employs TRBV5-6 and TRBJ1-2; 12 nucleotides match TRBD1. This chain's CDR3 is CASSFPGQGAHGYTF. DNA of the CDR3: TGTGCCAGCAGCTTCCCGGGACAGGGGGCGCATGGCTACACCTTC.